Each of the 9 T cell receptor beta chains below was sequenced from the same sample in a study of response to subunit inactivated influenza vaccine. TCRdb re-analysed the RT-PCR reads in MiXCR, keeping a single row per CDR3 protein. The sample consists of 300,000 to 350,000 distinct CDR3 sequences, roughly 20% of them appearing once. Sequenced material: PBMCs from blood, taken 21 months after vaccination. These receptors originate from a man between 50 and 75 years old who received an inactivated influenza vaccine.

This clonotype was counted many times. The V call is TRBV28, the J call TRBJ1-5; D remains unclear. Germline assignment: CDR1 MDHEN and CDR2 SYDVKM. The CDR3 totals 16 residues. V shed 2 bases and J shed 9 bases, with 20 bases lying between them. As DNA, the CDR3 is TGTGCCAGCAGTTTAATGGGCGACGGAGGTAGAACGCCCCAGCATTTT. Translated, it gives CASSLMGDGGRTPQHF.

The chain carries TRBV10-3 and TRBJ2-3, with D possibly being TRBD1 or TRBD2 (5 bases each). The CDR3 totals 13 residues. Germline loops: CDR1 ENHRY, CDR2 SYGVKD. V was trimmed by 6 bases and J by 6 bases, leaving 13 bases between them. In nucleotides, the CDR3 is TGTGCCATCAGGAATGGGGGTCTGGATACGCAGTATTTT. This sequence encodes CAIRNGGLDTQYF.

The CDR3, as DNA: TGTGCCAGCAGCACTAGCTGGATCTACAATGAGCAGTTCTTC. Encoded protein: CASSTSWIYNEQFF. This chain joins TRBV12-3 or TRBV12-4 and TRBJ2-1; D perhaps matches TRBD2 (6 bases). The CDR3 has 14 amino acids. Between the trimmed V and J ends, which lost 6 bases and 3 bases, there was a span of 12 bases.

CDR3 region: CASSPGTANIQYF. CDR3 nucleotides: TGTGCCAGCAGCCCAGGGACGGCGAACATTCAGTACTTC. V and J are TRBV7-2 and TRBJ2-4, with D perhaps being TRBD1 or TRBD2 (5 bases each). V was shortened by 5 bases and J by 7 bases, with 12 bases between the two germline ends. Germline lookup yields CDR1 SGHTA and CDR2 FQGNSA. The CDR3 has 13 amino acids.

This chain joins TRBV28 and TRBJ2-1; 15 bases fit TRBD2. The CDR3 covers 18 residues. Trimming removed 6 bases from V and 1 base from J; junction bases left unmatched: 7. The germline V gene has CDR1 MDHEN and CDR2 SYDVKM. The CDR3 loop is CASSRTSGRVSSYNEQFF. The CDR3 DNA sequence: TGTGCCAGCAGCAGGACTAGCGGGAGGGTTTCATCCTACAATGAGCAGTTCTTC.

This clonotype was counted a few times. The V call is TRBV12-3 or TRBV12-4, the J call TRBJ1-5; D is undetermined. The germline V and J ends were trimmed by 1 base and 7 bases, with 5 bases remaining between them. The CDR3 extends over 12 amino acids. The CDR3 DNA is TGTGCCAGCAGTTTAGTTATGCAGCCCCAGCATTTT. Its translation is CASSLVMQPQHF.

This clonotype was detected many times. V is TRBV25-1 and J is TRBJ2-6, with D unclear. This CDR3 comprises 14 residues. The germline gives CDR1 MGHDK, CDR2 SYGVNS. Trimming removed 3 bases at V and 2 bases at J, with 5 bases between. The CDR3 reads CASSDWAGANVLTF. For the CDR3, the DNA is TGTGCCAGCAGTGACTGGGCTGGGGCCAACGTCCTGACTTTC.

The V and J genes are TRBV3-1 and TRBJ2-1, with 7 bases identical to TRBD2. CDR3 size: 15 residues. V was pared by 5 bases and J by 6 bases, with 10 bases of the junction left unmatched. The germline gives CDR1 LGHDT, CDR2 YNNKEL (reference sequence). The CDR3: CASSMGRAALNEQFF. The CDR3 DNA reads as TGTGCCAGCAGCATGGGGAGGGCGGCGCTCAATGAGCAGTTCTTC.

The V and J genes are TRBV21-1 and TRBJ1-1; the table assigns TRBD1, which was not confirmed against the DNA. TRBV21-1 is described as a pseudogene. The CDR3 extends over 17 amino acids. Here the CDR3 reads CASSQDRVCFKNTEAFF. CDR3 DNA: TGTGCCAGCAGCCAAGACAGGGTGTGCTTCAAGAACACTGAAGCTTTCTTT.